Listed below are T cell receptor beta chains from one sample, sequenced in a study of cytomegalovirus exposure and HLA in healthy donors. The data were produced by immunoSEQ multiplex PCR, yet TCRdb's version contains in-frame clones alone and is incomplete. The sample shows over 200,000 clones, approximately 87% of them seen only once. What was sequenced was PBMCs. These receptor sequences come from a woman younger than 35 in good health and CMV-seronegative. CDR3s include the opening cysteine and the closing phenylalanine or tryptophan. A D gene is named only where the DNA matches it firmly.

V	J	D	CDR3	DNA
TRBV28	TRBJ1-1	TRBD1	CASRPRDRIGTEAFF	TGTGCCAGCAGACCCCGGGACAGGATAGGAACTGAAGCTTTCTTT
TRBV2	TRBJ2-7	TRBD1	CASARQGPYEQYF	TGTGCCAGCGCCCGACAGGGGCCATACGAGCAGTACTTC
TRBV6-1	TRBJ1-5	NA	CASSEALIRGNQPQHF	TGTGCCAGCAGTGAAGCGCTTATAAGGGGCAATCAGCCCCAGCATTTT
TRBV25-1	TRBJ1-5	NA	CASNEAPRKDQPQHF	TGTGCCAGCAACGAAGCCCCCCGGAAGGATCAGCCCCAGCATTTT
TRBV5-1	TRBJ2-7	NA	CASSSLDYEQYF	TGCGCCAGCAGCTCACTTGACTACGAGCAGTACTTC
TRBV5-1	TRBJ2-5	NA	CASSRGEGNQETQYF	TGCGCCAGCAGCCGCGGGGAAGGGAATCAAGAGACCCAGTACTTC
TRBV6-1	TRBJ1-4	NA	CASSLTENEKLFF	TGTGCCAGCAGCCTGACAGAAAATGAAAAACTGTTTTTT
TRBV5-8	TRBJ2-7	NA	CASSLGPRGNEQYF	TGTGCCAGCAGCCTGGGACCTCGGGGGAACGAGCAGTACTTC
TRBV28	TRBJ2-7	NA	CASQGPLEEQYF	TGTGCCAGCCAGGGACCACTGGAGGAGCAGTACTTC
TRBV5-1	TRBJ2-7	NA	CASSRGGSEQYF	TGCGCCAGCAGCAGAGGAGGGTCCGAGCAGTACTTC